These 28 T cell receptor beta chains originate from one sample sequenced in a study of shared T cell receptors in the human thymus. Sequencing was performed with immunoSEQ multiplex PCR; in TCRdb, only in-frame clones are kept and a portion is missing. The table has some 700,000 clones, 80% to 90% seen once. These data also featured in a second study, about human thymus T cells.

The sequencing sample was made of thymocytes. These TCRs come from a girl under two years old with a congenital heart defect.

The V and J genes are TRBV4-1 and TRBJ1-1; D is perhaps TRBD1 (6 bases). With 2 bases removed from V and 4 bases from J, the gap between germline ends came to 17 bases. Germline CDR1 is MGHRA and CDR2 is YSYEKL. This CDR3 contains 16 residues. The chain's CDR3 is CASSQLTGPGSTEAFF. DNA for the CDR3: TGCGCCAGCAGCCAACTGACAGGCCCGGGGAGCACTGAAGCTTTCTTT.

The J gene is TRBJ2-3, the V gene TRBV11-2, with TRBD2 matching over 8 bases. The J segment lost 6 bases and the V segment lost 5 bases, leaving 10 bases of the junction unmatched. The CDR3 runs 15 residues. Germline CDR1 SGHAT, CDR2 FQNNGV. CDR3 sequence: CASSTRGAPGDTQYF. The DNA for the CDR3 is TGTGCCAGCAGCACGCGGGGGGCCCCAGGGGATACGCAGTATTTT.

J is TRBJ1-4 and V is TRBV10-3; a possible D gene is TRBD1 (5 bases). CDR3 length: 17 amino acids. Germline V gene sequence: CDR1 ENHRY, CDR2 SYGVKD. V dropped 3 bases and J dropped 0 bases, with 14 bases sitting between them. The chain's CDR3 is CAISDQTASSTNEKLFF. The CDR3 region has the DNA TGTGCCATCAGTGACCAGACAGCCTCCTCAACTAATGAAAAACTGTTTTTT.

The chain has TRBV5-1 and TRBJ1-1, with D perhaps TRBD1 (6 bases). Germline CDR1 SGHRS, CDR2 YFSETQ. Trimming cost V 0 bases and J 7 bases, with 16 bases left between them. The CDR3 sequence is 15 residues long. The CDR3 DNA follows: TGCGCCAGCAGCTTGGCCCCAACAGGGCACTATGAAGCTTTCTTT. It codes for CASSLAPTGHYEAFF.

The V gene is TRBV7-9, the J gene TRBJ1-2; a weak D match, TRBD1 (6 bases). V was trimmed by 5 bases and J by 8 bases, leaving 15 bases between them. The V gene's germline CDR1 is SEHNR and CDR2 FQNEAQ (reference sequence). The CDR3 covers 13 residues. The CDR3 DNA is TGTGCCAGCAGCCCTAAATGGGACAACGGCTACACCTTC. Protein product: CASSPKWDNGYTF.

This chain links TRBV19 with TRBJ2-1; 11 nucleotides align to TRBD2. The CDR3 loop spans 17 amino acids. Germline CDR1 LNHDA, CDR2 SQIVND (reference sequence). Losses at the gene ends were 7 bases for V and 5 bases for J; bases not matched to a gene: 13. CDR3 nucleotides: TGTGCCAGTACCCTTTCCCCACTAGCGGGGGATCACAATGAGCAGTTCTTC. Its translation is CASTLSPLAGDHNEQFF.

The V gene is TRBV4-3, the J gene TRBJ2-5, with 11 bases aligning to TRBD2. The CDR3 has 19 residues. Unmatched junction bases numbered 10, after V lost 1 base and J lost 0 bases. CDR1 and CDR2 from the germline V gene are LGHNA and YSLEER. The CDR3 nucleotides are TGCGCCAGCAGCCAAGGGGTAGCTAGCGGGGGGTGGTACCAAGAGACCCAGTACTTC. Translation gives CASSQGVASGGWYQETQYF.

For this clone: One end of the junction does not line up with germline, which may come from a read error. Here the CDR3 DNA reads TGTGCCGGCAGCAAGGGGAGGGCCCAGTACTTC. Its protein is CAGSKGRAQYF. The chain couples TRBV5-6 to TRBJ2-5, with 7 bases aligning to TRBD2. Per the germline V gene, CDR1 is SGHDT and CDR2 is YYEEEE. The CDR3 sequence is 11 residues long.

The CDR3 DNA reads TGTGCCAGCAGTGGGACTAGCGGGGGTTACAATGAGCAGTTCTTC. Translating it yields CASSGTSGGYNEQFF. The chain uses TRBV6-1 and TRBJ2-1, with TRBD2 matching over 13 bases. CDR3 length: 15 residues. Germline assignment: CDR1 MNHNS and CDR2 SASEGT. J gave up 4 bases and V 4 bases, and 1 base lay outside the gene matches.

The genes are TRBV5-6 and TRBJ1-5; D possibly corresponds to TRBD1 (6 bases). With 2 bases removed from V and 0 bases from J, the gap between germline ends came to 21 bases. The CDR3 runs to 19 residues. The germline CDR1 and CDR2 sequences are SGHDT and YYEEEE. CDR3 DNA: TGTGCCAGCAGCTTACCTCCGACAGGTGGGGGGGGTAGCAATCAGCCCCAGCATTTT. Translated: CASSLPPTGGGGSNQPQHF.

This clone came up once. The genes are TRBV19 and TRBJ2-5; 9 bases are shared with TRBD2. Trimming cost V 9 bases and J 10 bases; bases outside gene matches: 12. CDR1 and CDR2 from the germline V gene are LNHDA and SQIVND (reference sequence). CDR3 length: 13 residues. CDR3 loop: CASRLSSGDRQYF. Here the CDR3 DNA reads TGTGCCAGCCGCCTATCTAGCGGGGATCGCCAGTACTTC. Variable domain in full (rest from reference TRBV19 and TRBJ2-5): DGGITQSPKYLFRKEGQNVTLSCEQNLNHDAMYWYRQDPGQGLRLIYYSQIVNDFQKGDIAEGYSVSREKKESFPLTVTSAQKNPTAFYLCASRLSSGDRQYFGPGTRLLVL.

The chain joins TRBV6-5 to TRBJ1-2, with 9 bases fitting TRBD1. With V trimmed by 6 bases and J by 8 bases, 4 bases remained unmatched. The germline V gene has CDR1 MNHEY and CDR2 SVGAGI. This CDR3 region has 12 residues. The CDR3 coding sequence is TGTGCCAGCAGCCGGACAGGGGAAGGCTACACCTTC. Translating it yields CASSRTGEGYTF.

The chain couples TRBV7-8 to TRBJ1-2, with TRBD1 matching over 7 bases. CDR3 length equals 16 residues. CDR1 SGHVS and CDR2 FQNEAQ come from the germline V gene. After removal of 5 bases from V and 5 bases from J, the junction contained 14 bases not matched to a gene. The CDR3 spells CASSPKIRGEDYGYTF. The CDR3 nucleotides are TGTGCCAGCAGCCCAAAGATCAGGGGGGAAGATTATGGCTACACCTTC.

CDR3 sequence (DNA): TGTGCCAGCAGCTTAGATGGGACTAGCGGATACAATGAGCAGTTCTTC. Translated, it gives CASSLDGTSGYNEQFF. V gene TRBV11-2 combines with J gene TRBJ2-1; the match to TRBD2 covers 11 bases. This CDR3 comprises 16 residues. The J segment lost 4 bases and the V segment lost 0 bases, leaving 2 bases of the junction unmatched. Germline V lookup: CDR1 SGHAT, CDR2 FQNNGV.

The V gene is TRBV6-4, the J gene TRBJ1-1, with D possibly being TRBD1 (5 bases). Germline V gives CDR1 MRHNA, CDR2 SNTAGT. Deletions cut 6 bases from V and 5 bases from J, with 16 bases between. The CDR3 extends over 14 amino acids. The CDR3 bases are TGTGCCAGCAGCAGAAAAAGCGGGGGGACTGAAGCTTTCTTT. Its protein is CASSRKSGGTEAFF.

A single count supports this clone. The J gene is TRBJ2-2, the V gene TRBV5-4; no clear D gene. The CDR3 runs 16 residues. CDR1 is SGHNT, CDR2 YYREEE, per germline (reference sequence). V was cut by 1 base and J by 4 bases, with 14 bases left in between. The CDR3 bases are TGTGCCAGCAGCTTGATATCTACTCTAAGCACCGGGGAGCTGTTTTTT. Its translation is CASSLISTLSTGELFF.

Points on this clone: This specimen includes other DNA sequences encoding the same CDR3. This sequence joins TRBV4-1 and TRBJ2-7, with D hard to call. Germline CDR1 and CDR2: MGHRA and YSYEKL. Trimming removed 2 bases at V and 0 bases at J, with 11 bases between. The CDR3 runs to 15 residues. The DNA for the CDR3 is TGCGCCAGCAGCCAAAGTTACAGCAGCTCCTACGAGCAGTACTTC. Translation gives CASSQSYSSSYEQYF.

The chain carries TRBV10-3 and TRBJ2-1; a possible D gene is TRBD1 (6 bases). The CDR3 consists of 16 residues. CDR1 is ENHRY and CDR2 is SYGVKD in the germline V gene. V was trimmed by 2 bases and J by 5 bases, leaving 16 bases between them. This chain's CDR3 is CAISETRQAIDNEQFF. In DNA, the CDR3 is TGTGCCATCAGTGAGACCCGACAGGCAATTGACAATGAGCAGTTCTTC.

V is TRBV4-2 and J is TRBJ1-2; D gene unclear. The V and J ends lost 2 bases and 0 bases respectively, with 10 bases between them. Per germline, CDR1 LGHNA and CDR2 YNFKEQ. The CDR3 runs 15 residues. CDR3 loop: CASSQWAAANYGYTF. The CDR3 region has the DNA TGTGCCAGCAGCCAATGGGCAGCCGCTAACTATGGCTACACCTTC.

In this sample, this clone turned up a few times. The chain recombines TRBV21-1 with TRBJ1-1; the table's TRBD1 call for D was not verified on the DNA. TRBV21-1 constitutes a pseudogene. The CDR3 length is 15 residues. CDR3 amino acids: CASSKPVQGATEAFF. CDR3 coding DNA: TGTGCCAGCAGCAAACCCGTCCAGGGGGCAACTGAAGCTTTCTTT.

The chain carries TRBV12-5 and TRBJ1-1; D unresolved. The CDR3 extends over 14 amino acids. Per germline, CDR1 LGHNT and CDR2 FRNRAP. V shed 2 bases and J shed 2 bases, with 9 bases lying between them. The CDR3, as DNA: TGTGCTAGTGGTTTGCTAGAGGCTAACACTGAAGCTTTCTTT. Translating gives CASGLLEANTEAFF.

This clone was detected only a few times. V usage is TRBV11-2 and J usage is TRBJ2-1; D is perhaps TRBD2 (5 bases). Germline-derived CDR1 and CDR2 are SGHAT and FQNNGV. CDR3 length: 12 amino acids. With 3 bases removed from V and 9 bases from J, the gap between germline ends came to 9 bases. CDR3 residues: CASSFRGGEQFF. CDR3 in DNA: TGTGCCAGCAGCTTTCGGGGTGGTGAGCAGTTCTTC.

This clone was observed a few times. The chain employs TRBV19 and TRBJ1-5; 11 bases fit TRBD1. This CDR3 is built from 17 residues. The junction had 10 bases not matched to a gene; V was cut back by 5 bases and J by 4 bases. The germline gives CDR1 LNHDA, CDR2 SQIVND (reference sequence). CDR3 DNA sequence: TGTGCCAGTAGTCGGACAGGGGGCCCTTTACGGAATCAGCCCCAGCATTTT. Translated, it gives CASSRTGGPLRNQPQHF.

The chain carries TRBV28 and TRBJ1-5; D not resolved. The CDR3 contains 16 residues. Trimming removed 1 base at V and 2 bases at J, with 12 bases between. Germline loops: CDR1 MDHEN, CDR2 SYDVKM. Here the CDR3 reads CASSLFYWSGNQPQHF. CDR3 coding DNA: TGTGCCAGCAGTTTATTCTACTGGAGCGGCAATCAGCCCCAGCATTTT.

J is TRBJ1-6 and V is TRBV5-1; D remains unclear. Germline V gene sequence: CDR1 SGHRS, CDR2 YFSETQ. Trimming took off 0 bases at V and 5 bases at J, with 15 bases between the two ends. The CDR3 has 17 amino acids. CDR3 sequence: CASSLAEGDTNNSPLHF. The DNA for the CDR3 is TGCGCCAGCAGCTTGGCCGAAGGCGATACTAATAATTCACCCCTCCACTTT.

V is TRBV28 and J is TRBJ2-7, with a weak D call TRBD1 (6 bases). The length of the CDR3 is 17 residues. CDR1 and CDR2 from the germline V gene are MDHEN and SYDVKM. The germline V and J ends were trimmed by 3 bases and 2 bases, with 20 bases remaining between them. The CDR3 sequence is CASSFASVVDRTYEQYF. CDR3 coding DNA: TGTGCCAGCAGTTTTGCGTCGGTTGTGGACAGAACCTACGAGCAGTACTTC.

The chain couples TRBV14 to TRBJ2-7; a weak D match, TRBD2 (5 bases). Looked up from germline, CDR1 is SGHDN and CDR2 is FVKESK. The CDR3 extends over 15 amino acids. The ends were cut back, 1 base at V and 6 bases at J, with 16 bases in the middle. The chain's CDR3 is CASSQGVMELGEQYF. The DNA of the CDR3 is TGTGCCAGCAGCCAAGGCGTTATGGAACTAGGCGAGCAGTACTTC. The entire variable domain, with the rest obtained from reference TRBV14 and TRBJ2-7, is as follows: EAGVTQFPSHSVIEKGQTVTLRCDPISGHDNLYWYRRVMGKEIKFLLHFVKESKQDESGMPNNRFLAERTGGTYSTLKVQPAELEDSGVYFCASSQGVMELGEQYFGPGTRLTVT.

The rearrangement uses TRBV19 and TRBJ1-6, with TRBD1 identical over 7 bases. This CDR3 comprises 13 residues. The J segment lost 5 bases and the V segment lost 9 bases, leaving 4 bases of the junction unmatched. Germline V CDR1 and CDR2: LNHDA, SQIVND (reference sequence). CDR3 region: CASGDSNNSPLHF. CDR3 sequence (DNA): TGTGCCAGCGGGGACAGCAATAATTCACCCCTCCACTTT.